Listed below are T cell receptor beta chains from one sample, sequenced in a study of blood T cell repertoires in COVID-19. The data were produced by immunoSEQ multiplex PCR, yet TCRdb's version contains in-frame clones alone and is incomplete. The repertoire consists of about 200,000 clones, with 83% occurring once and the leading ten covering about 4.8%. The specimen sequenced was PBMCs or T cells enriched from blood (not recorded which). These receptor sequences come from a woman aged 50 to 65 who had been exposed to COVID-19. Each CDR3 is given with its conserved first and last residue. Fields, in order: clone size, J gene, CDR3 length, V gene, D gene, CDR3 DNA, CDR3 protein. A D gene is named only where the DNA matches it firmly. Where a row states a size, it is once, few, many or the class of an expanded clone; other rows omit it.

>NA|TRBJ2-5|14|TRBV10-1|TRBD1
TGCGCCAGCACCGCCGGGACAGTCCAAGAGACCCAGTACTTC
CASTAGTVQETQYF
>NA|TRBJ2-7|13|TRBV2|NA
TGTGCCAGCAGTGGAGATTTAAGGGGCGAGCAGTACTTC
CASSGDLRGEQYF
>NA|TRBJ1-2|14|TRBV3-1/TRBV3-2|NA
TGTGCCAGCAGCCAAGATCCCACAGGCTATGGCTACACCTTC
CASSQDPTGYGYTF
>NA|TRBJ1-1|14|TRBV2|NA
TGTGCCAGCAGTGAACTCGCCCGAGGCACTGAAGCTTTCTTT
CASSELARGTEAFF
>NA|TRBJ1-2|13|TRBV28|NA
TGTGCCAGCAGTCGTGGGGCTCCTTATGGCTACACCTTC
CASSRGAPYGYTF
>NA|TRBJ2-3|14|TRBV3-1/TRBV3-2|NA
TGTGCCAGCAGCTCCGGGACTAGCACAGATACGCAGTATTTT
CASSSGTSTDTQYF
>NA|TRBJ2-4|14|TRBV5-4|NA
TGTGCCAGCAGTCCCCCAGGGCCCAAAAACATTCAGTACTTC
CASSPPGPKNIQYF
>NA|TRBJ2-7|13|TRBV7-9|NA
TGTGCCAGCAGCTCAACTAACTCCTACGAGCAGTACTTC
CASSSTNSYEQYF
>few|TRBJ1-4|15|TRBV4-2|NA
TGTGCCAGCAGCCCCACCGGGACTTTGAATGAAAAACTGTTTTTT
CASSPTGTLNEKLFF
>few|TRBJ2-1|15|TRBV18|NA
TGTGCCAGCCAAAGTGGGGGGGGACACCACAATGAGCAGTTCTTC
CASQSGGGHHNEQFF
>NA|TRBJ2-2|14|TRBV10-1|TRBD1
TGCGCCAGATCCGGGACAGGGGGAACCGGGGAGCTGTTTTTT
CARSGTGGTGELFF
>NA|TRBJ1-2|14|TRBV7-2|TRBD1
TGTGCCAGCAGCTCTGGACAGGGGAGAGGAGGCTACACCTTC
CASSSGQGRGGYTF
>once|TRBJ1-4|18|TRBV11-2|TRBD1
TGTGCCAGCAGCCTACGGCAGGGGGCTGAATCCCGAGGTGAAAAACTGTTTTTT
CASSLRQGAESRGEKLFF
>NA|TRBJ1-4|15|TRBV5-1|NA
TGCGCCAGCAGCTTGGTAGGCAGGGAATCTGAAAAACTGTTTTTT
CASSLVGRESEKLFF
>NA|TRBJ1-5|15|TRBV7-9|TRBD1
TGTGCCAGCAGCGCAAACCAGGGCCAGGGGGAGCCCCAGCATTTT
CASSANQGQGEPQHF
>NA|TRBJ1-2|13|TRBV7-2|NA
TGTGCCAGCAGCTTCCAGGGTCGTGGTGGCTACACCTTC
CASSFQGRGGYTF
>NA|TRBJ1-1|14|TRBV6-5|NA
TGTGCCAGCAGGCTGGACAGCGTTAACACTGAAGCTTTCTTT
CASRLDSVNTEAFF
>NA|TRBJ1-5|16|TRBV5-4|TRBD1
TGTGCCAGCAGCTCTTCACCCGACAGGGTAGGACAGCCCCAGCATTTT
CASSSSPDRVGQPQHF
>NA|TRBJ2-3|14|TRBV6-2/TRBV6-3|TRBD2
TGTGCCAGCAGCCCTAGCGGGGGGAGAGATACGCAGTATTTT
CASSPSGGRDTQYF
>NA|TRBJ2-2|19|TRBV6-4|TRBD2
TGTGCCAGCAGTGGGGCCAGGGCTAGCGGGGGGGCGAACACCGGGGAGCTGTTTTTT
CASSGARASGGANTGELFF
>NA|TRBJ1-1|13|TRBV5-4|NA
TGTGCCAGCAGCTTGGGGCACGACACTGAAGCTTTCTTT
CASSLGHDTEAFF
>NA|TRBJ1-2|13|TRBV12-3/TRBV12-4|TRBD1
TGTGCCAGCAGGACAGGGGGTAGCTATGGCTACACCTTC
CASRTGGSYGYTF
>NA|TRBJ2-3|15|TRBV3-1/TRBV3-2|TRBD2
TGTGCCAGCAGCCAAGATGGTAGCGGGGGCGATACGCAGTATTTT
CASSQDGSGGDTQYF
>NA|TRBJ2-7|13|TRBV6-5|TRBD1
TGTGCCAGCAGTCGGGACAGGGGCTACGAGCAGTACTTC
CASSRDRGYEQYF
>NA|TRBJ2-5|11|TRBV20-1|NA
TGCAGTGCTGAACGGGGGGAGACCCAGTACTTC
CSAERGETQYF
>once|TRBJ1-2|14|TRBV28|TRBD1
TGTGCCAGCAGCACAGGGGGCGGATATTATGGCTACACCTTC
CASSTGGGYYGYTF
>NA|TRBJ1-1|13|TRBV19|NA
TGTGCCAGTAGTATAACAGAGAACACTGAAGCTTTCTTT
CASSITENTEAFF
>NA|TRBJ1-2|13|TRBV20-1|NA
TGCAGTGCTAGTCCCTCGGGGAGAAATGGCTACACCTTC
CSASPSGRNGYTF
>NA|TRBJ2-1|13|TRBV3-1/TRBV3-2|TRBD2
TGTGCCAGCAGCCAAGTGACTAGCCATGAGCAGTTCTTC
CASSQVTSHEQFF
>NA|TRBJ2-3|16|TRBV10-1|TRBD2
TGCGCCAGCAGTGACCACGGGCGGGGGGGCACAGATACGCAGTATTTT
CASSDHGRGGTDTQYF
>NA|TRBJ1-1|15|TRBV6-2/TRBV6-3|NA
TGTGCCAGCAGTTACGCCCTGCAGGGTGGGACTGAAGCTTTCTTT
CASSYALQGGTEAFF
>NA|TRBJ1-5|16|TRBV19|TRBD1
TGTGCCAGTAGTATAGGGTACGGACAGGGGGATCAGCCCCAGCATTTT
CASSIGYGQGDQPQHF
>NA|TRBJ1-2|16|TRBV7-2|NA
TGTGCCAGCAGCTTAGAGGGACAAGGACCCCTCTATGGCTACACCTTC
CASSLEGQGPLYGYTF
>many|TRBJ1-2|14|TRBV27|NA
TGTGCCAGCAGCCTTATGGGGACGGGAGATGGCTACACCTTC
CASSLMGTGDGYTF
>NA|TRBJ2-1|14|TRBV10-3|NA
TGTGCCATCAGGCCGGGACGCGGGGTAGGAGAGCAGTTCTTC
CAIRPGRGVGEQFF
>once|TRBJ2-5|15|TRBV7-2|TRBD2
TGTGCCAGCAGCTTAGGTGGTAGCGGGGCAGAGACCCAGTACTTC
CASSLGGSGAETQYF
>NA|TRBJ1-2|13|TRBV5-4|TRBD1
TGTGCCAGCAGCTTAACAGGGGGAGGAGGCTACACCTTC
CASSLTGGGGYTF
>NA|TRBJ1-1|15|TRBV14|NA
TGTGCCAGCAGCCCCCGACTGCCTTTGAACACTGAAGCTTTCTTT
CASSPRLPLNTEAFF
>once|TRBJ2-2|16|TRBV19|NA
TGTGCCAGTAGTAAAGGACGGACTATTAACACCGGGGAGCTGTTTTTT
CASSKGRTINTGELFF
>NA|TRBJ1-5|15|TRBV6-7|TRBD1
TGTGCCGGTGAAATCGACAGGGTTAGGAGTCAGCCCCAGCATTTT
CAGEIDRVRSQPQHF
>NA|TRBJ2-1|16|TRBV7-2|TRBD2
TGTGCCAGCAGCTCGAGAGCCCTAGCGGGGGCTAACCCGCAGTTCTTC
CASSSRALAGANPQFF
>NA|TRBJ2-5|13|TRBV5-6|TRBD1
TGTGCCAGCAGTCTCGACAGGGGGGAGACCCAGTACTTC
CASSLDRGETQYF
>NA|TRBJ2-7|15|TRBV6-5|TRBD1
TGTGCCAGCAGCGGGCGGGACAGGGGCGCCTACGAGCAGTACTTC
CASSGRDRGAYEQYF
>NA|TRBJ2-1|17|TRBV5-1|TRBD1
TGCGCCAGCAGCTTAAACCCGGGACAGGTATCCTACAATGAGCAGTTCTTC
CASSLNPGQVSYNEQFF
>NA|TRBJ2-5|16|TRBV9|TRBD1
TGTGCCAGCAGCCTTAGGACAGGTAAACCGCAAGAGACCCAGTACTTC
CASSLRTGKPQETQYF
>NA|TRBJ2-3|17|TRBV9|TRBD1
TGTGCCAGCAGCGCCCGAGGGGCAGGGACAGGAGGCGATACGCAGTATTTT
CASSARGAGTGGDTQYF
>NA|TRBJ2-3|15|TRBV3-1/TRBV3-2|NA
TGTGCCAGCAGCCAAGCGTCCTCCGGGACAGATACGCAGTATTTT
CASSQASSGTDTQYF
>NA|TRBJ2-3|14|TRBV19|NA
TGTGCCAGTACTTTTACTGCTAGCACAGATACGCAGTATTTT
CASTFTASTDTQYF
>NA|TRBJ1-2|17|TRBV5-5|TRBD1
TGTGCCAGCAGCTTGGACGCTAGGGACAGGGCTCCCTATGGCTACACCTTC
CASSLDARDRAPYGYTF
>once|TRBJ2-5|18|TRBV7-2|TRBD2
TGTGCCAGCAGCTTCCCACTAGCGGGGGGCGTGTACCAAGAGACCCAGTACTTC
CASSFPLAGGVYQETQYF
>NA|TRBJ2-5|14|TRBV28|NA
TGTGCCAGCAGTTTATATGCAGGGCAAGAGACCCAGTACTTC
CASSLYAGQETQYF
>NA|TRBJ1-5|14|TRBV25-1|NA
TGTGCCAGCAGTGAATACGGAGGCAATCAGCCCCAGCATTTT
CASSEYGGNQPQHF